This T cell receptor beta chain was captured by sequencing in a study of T cell responses to AZD1222 COVID-19 vaccine. The study's findings and limits: Repertoires were obtained solely post-peak T cell response. White British donors predominated, females outnumbered males, and clonal diversity was possibly underestimated. The breadth and depth of Spike-specific TCRs increased once two AZD1222 doses had been given.

Germline values: CDR1 SGHRS, CDR2 YFSETQ. The length of the CDR3 is 17 residues. The junction had 10 bases not matched to a gene; V was cut back by 0 bases and J by 6 bases. As for this clone: What it binds is not known.

The data were produced by immunoSEQ multiplex PCR, yet TCRdb's version contains in-frame clones alone and is incomplete. Here the sample spans approximately 190,000 clones, approximately 93% being singletons. The J gene is TRBJ1-5, the V gene TRBV5-1; 9 bases are shared with TRBD1. This sequence originates from an adult who received the AZD1222 COVID-19 vaccine. Material: peripheral blood, obtained 28 days after the second AZD1222 dose. CDR3 sequence (DNA): TGCGCCAGCAGCTTGGGGGCGGGGGACAGGGATTCTCAGCCCCAGCATTTT. As protein: CASSLGAGDRDSQPQHF.